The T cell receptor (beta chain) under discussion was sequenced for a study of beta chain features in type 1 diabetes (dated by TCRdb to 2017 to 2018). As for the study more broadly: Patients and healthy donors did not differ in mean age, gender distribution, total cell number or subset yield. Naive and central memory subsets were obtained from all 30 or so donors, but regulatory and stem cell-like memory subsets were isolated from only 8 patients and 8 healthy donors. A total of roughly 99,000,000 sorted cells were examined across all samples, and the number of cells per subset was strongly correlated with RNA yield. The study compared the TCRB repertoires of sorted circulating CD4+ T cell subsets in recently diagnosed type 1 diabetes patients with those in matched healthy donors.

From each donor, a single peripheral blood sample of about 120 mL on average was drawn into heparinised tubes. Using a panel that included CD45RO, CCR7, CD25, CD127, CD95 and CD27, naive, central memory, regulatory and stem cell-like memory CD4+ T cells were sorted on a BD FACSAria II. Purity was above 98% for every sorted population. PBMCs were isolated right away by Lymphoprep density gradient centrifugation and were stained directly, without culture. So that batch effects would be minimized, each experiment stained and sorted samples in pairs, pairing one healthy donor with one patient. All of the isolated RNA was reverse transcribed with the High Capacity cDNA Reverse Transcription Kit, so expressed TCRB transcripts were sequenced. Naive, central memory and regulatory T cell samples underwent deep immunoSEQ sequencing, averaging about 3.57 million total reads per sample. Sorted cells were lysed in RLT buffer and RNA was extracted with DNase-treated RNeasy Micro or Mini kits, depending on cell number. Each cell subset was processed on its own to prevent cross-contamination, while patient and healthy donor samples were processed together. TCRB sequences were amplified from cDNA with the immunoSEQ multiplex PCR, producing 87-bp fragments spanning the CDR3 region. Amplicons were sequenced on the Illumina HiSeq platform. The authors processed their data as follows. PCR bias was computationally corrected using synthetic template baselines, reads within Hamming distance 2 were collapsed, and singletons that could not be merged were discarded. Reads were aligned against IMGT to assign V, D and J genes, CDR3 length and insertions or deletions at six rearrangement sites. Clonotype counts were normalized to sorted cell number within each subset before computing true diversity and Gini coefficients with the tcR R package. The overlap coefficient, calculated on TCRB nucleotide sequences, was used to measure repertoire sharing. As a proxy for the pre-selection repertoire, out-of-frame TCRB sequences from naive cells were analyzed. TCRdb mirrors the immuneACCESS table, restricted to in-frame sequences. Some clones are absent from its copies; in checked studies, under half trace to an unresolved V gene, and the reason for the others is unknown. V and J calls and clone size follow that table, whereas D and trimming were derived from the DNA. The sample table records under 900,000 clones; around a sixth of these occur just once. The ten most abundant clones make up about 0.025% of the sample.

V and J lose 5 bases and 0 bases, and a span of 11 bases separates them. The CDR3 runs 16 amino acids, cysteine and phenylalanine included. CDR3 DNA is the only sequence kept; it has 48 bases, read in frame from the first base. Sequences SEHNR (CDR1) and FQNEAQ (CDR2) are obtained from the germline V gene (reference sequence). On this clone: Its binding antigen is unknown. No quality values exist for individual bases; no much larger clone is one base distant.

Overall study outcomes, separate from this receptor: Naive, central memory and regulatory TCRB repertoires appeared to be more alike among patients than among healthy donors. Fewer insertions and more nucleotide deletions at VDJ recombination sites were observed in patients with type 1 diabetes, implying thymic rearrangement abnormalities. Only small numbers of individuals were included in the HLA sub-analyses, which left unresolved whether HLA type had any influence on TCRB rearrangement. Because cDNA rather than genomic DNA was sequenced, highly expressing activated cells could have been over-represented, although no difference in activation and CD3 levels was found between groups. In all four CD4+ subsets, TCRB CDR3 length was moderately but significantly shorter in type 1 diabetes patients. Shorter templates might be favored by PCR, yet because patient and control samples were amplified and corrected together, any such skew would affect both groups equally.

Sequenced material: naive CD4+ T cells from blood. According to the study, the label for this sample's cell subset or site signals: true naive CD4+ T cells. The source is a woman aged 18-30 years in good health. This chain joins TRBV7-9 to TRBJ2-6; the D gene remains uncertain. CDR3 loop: CASSLRPHSGANVLTF. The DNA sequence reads TGTGCCAGCAGCCTCCGGCCGCACTCTGGGGCCAACGTCCTGACTTTC.